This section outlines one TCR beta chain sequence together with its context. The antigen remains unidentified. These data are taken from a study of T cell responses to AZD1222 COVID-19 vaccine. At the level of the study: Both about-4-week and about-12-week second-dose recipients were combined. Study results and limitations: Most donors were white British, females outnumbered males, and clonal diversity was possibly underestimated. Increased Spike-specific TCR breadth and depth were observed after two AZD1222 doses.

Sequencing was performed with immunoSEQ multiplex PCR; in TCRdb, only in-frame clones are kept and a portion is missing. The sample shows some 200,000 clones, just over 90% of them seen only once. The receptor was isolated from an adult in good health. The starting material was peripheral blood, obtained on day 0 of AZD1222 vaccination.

The CDR3 here is CASSVGGGTGLAGGRQNEQFF. CDR3 DNA sequence: TGTGCCAGCAGCGTAGGAGGAGGAACGGGACTAGCGGGGGGCCGCCAAAATGAGCAGTTCTTC. The chain has TRBV9 and TRBJ2-1; 15 bases fit TRBD2. The CDR3 loop spans 21 amino acids. CDR1 SGDLS and CDR2 YYNGEE come from the germline V gene. The V and J ends lost 0 bases and 7 bases, in that order; junction bases with no gene match: 17. Full variable domain (rest looked up from reference TRBV9 and TRBJ2-1): DSGVTQTPKHLITATGQRVTLRCSPRSGDLSVYWYQQSLDQGLQFLIQYYNGEERAKGNILERFSAQQFPDLHSELNLSSLELGDSALYFCASSVGGGTGLAGGRQNEQFFGPGTRLTVL.